This T cell receptor (beta chain) was profiled in a study of blood T cells in healthy people across ages. The use of a sample-barcoded 5' primer and a J-beta primer mix characterized a second PCR of roughly 7 to 12 cycles. One entry per CDR3 protein results from TCRdb running MiXCR on the 5' RACE reads. The sample has roughly 830,000 distinct CDR3 sequences, approximately 59% seen once. The CDR3 is 17 residues long. CDR1 LGHNA and CDR2 YSLEER come from the germline V gene. V lost 4 bases to trimming and J lost 7 bases, with 22 bases between them. The rearrangement links TRBV4-3 to TRBJ1-4; D might be TRBD1 (5 bases). Sequencing was done on a sample of blood. The origin of this receptor is a man younger than 45 in good health. For the CDR3, the DNA is TGCGCCAGCAGCCTTAACCCAATAGGAGGGGAGGGTGAAAAACTGTTTTTT. Protein sequence: CASSLNPIGGEGEKLFF.